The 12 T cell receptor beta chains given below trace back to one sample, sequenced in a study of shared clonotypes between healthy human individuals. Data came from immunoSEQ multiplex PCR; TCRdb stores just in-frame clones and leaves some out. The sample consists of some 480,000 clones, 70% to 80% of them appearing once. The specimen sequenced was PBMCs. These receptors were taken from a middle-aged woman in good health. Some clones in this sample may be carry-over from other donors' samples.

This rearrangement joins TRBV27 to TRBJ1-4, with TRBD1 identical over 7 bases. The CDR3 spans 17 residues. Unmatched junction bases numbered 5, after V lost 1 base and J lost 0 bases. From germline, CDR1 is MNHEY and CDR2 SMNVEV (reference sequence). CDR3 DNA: TGTGCCAGCAGTTTATTTGGGACAGCCGCAACTAATGAAAAACTGTTTTTT. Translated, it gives CASSLFGTAATNEKLFF. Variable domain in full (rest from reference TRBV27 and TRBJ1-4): EAQVTQNPRYLITVTGKKLTVTCSQNMNHEYMSWYRQDPGLGLRQIYYSMNVEVTDKGDVPEGYKVSRKEKRNFPLILESPSPNQTSLYFCASSLFGTAATNEKLFFGSGTQLSVL.

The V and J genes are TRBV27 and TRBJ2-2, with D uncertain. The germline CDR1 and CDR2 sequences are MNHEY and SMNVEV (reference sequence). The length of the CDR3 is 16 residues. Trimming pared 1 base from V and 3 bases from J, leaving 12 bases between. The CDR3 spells CASSLFAQLDTGELFF. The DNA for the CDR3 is TGTGCCAGCAGTTTATTCGCACAGTTGGACACCGGGGAGCTGTTTTTT.

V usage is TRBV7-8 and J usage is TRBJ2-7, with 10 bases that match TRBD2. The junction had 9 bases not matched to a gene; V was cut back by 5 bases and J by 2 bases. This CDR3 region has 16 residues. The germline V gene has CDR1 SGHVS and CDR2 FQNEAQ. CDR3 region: CASSIRGTSVPYEQYF. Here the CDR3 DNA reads TGTGCCAGCAGCATTAGAGGGACTAGCGTACCCTACGAGCAGTACTTC.

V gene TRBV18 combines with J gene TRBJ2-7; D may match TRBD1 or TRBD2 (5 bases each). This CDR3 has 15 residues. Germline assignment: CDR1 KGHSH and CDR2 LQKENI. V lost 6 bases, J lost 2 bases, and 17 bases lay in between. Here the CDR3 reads CASSAARGQPYEQYF. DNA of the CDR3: TGTGCCAGCTCGGCCGCCCGGGGCCAGCCCTACGAGCAGTACTTC.

The CDR3 DNA reads TGTGCCAGCAGTCGGGACTACAACCCCTCCGAGCAGTACTTC. Its translation is CASSRDYNPSEQYF. The rearrangement uses TRBV27 and TRBJ2-7, with 7 positions matching TRBD2. Germline loops: CDR1 MNHEY, CDR2 SMNVEV (reference sequence). The CDR3 totals 14 residues. After removal of 5 bases from V and 6 bases from J, the junction contained 10 bases not matched to a gene.

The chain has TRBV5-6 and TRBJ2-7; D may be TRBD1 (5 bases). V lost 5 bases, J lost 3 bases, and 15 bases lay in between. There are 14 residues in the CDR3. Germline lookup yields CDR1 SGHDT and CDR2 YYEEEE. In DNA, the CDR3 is TGTGCCAGCAGGGCAATCCAGGGTCTCTACGAGCAGTACTTC. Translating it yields CASRAIQGLYEQYF.

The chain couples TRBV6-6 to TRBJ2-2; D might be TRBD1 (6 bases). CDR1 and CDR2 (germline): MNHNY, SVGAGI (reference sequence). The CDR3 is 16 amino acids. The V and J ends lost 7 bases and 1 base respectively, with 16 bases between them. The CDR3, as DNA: TGTGCCAGCACTCCTACAGGGCCCGTGAACACCGGGGAGCTGTTTTTT. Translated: CASTPTGPVNTGELFF.

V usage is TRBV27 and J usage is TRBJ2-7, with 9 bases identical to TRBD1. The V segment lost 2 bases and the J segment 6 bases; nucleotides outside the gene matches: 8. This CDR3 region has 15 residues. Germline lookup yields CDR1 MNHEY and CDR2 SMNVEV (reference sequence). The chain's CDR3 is CASSLAGTGKGEQYF. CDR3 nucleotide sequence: TGTGCCAGCAGTTTAGCCGGGACAGGGAAGGGCGAGCAGTACTTC.

Written as DNA, the CDR3 is TGCGCCAGCAGTGATTGGGCTAGCGGGAGAAAGACCCAGTACTTC. It specifies CASSDWASGRKTQYF. The rearrangement joins TRBV10-2 to TRBJ2-5; the match to TRBD2 covers 10 bases. Germline assignment: CDR1 WSHSY and CDR2 SAAADI. CDR3 length: 15 amino acids. After removal of 3 bases from V and 6 bases from J, the junction contained 7 bases not matched to a gene.

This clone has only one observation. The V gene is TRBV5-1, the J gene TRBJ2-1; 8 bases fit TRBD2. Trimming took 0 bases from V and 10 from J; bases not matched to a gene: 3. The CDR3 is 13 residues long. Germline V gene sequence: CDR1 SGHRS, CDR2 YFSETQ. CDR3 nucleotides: TGCGCCAGCAGCTTGGACCCTAGCGGGGAGCAGTTCTTC. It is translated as CASSLDPSGEQFF.

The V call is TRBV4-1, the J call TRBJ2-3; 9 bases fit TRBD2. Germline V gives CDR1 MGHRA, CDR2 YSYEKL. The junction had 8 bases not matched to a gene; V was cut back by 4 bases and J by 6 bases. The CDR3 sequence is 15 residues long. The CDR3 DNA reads TGCGCCAGCAGCCCCGGCGGGAGGGCCCGGGATACGCAGTATTTT. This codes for CASSPGGRARDTQYF.

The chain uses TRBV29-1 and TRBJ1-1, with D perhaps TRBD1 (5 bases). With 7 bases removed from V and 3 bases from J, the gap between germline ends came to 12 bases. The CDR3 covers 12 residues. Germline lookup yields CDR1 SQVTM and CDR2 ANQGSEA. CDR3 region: CSAGRGDTEAFF. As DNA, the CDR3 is TGCAGCGCCGGACGAGGGGACACTGAAGCTTTCTTT.